This T cell receptor beta chain is from a study of shared clonotypes between healthy human individuals. Looking at the study overall: Per donor, three plates held CD4 naive cells, three held CD4 memory, two held CD8 naive and one held CD8 memory.

The data were produced by immunoSEQ multiplex PCR, yet TCRdb's version contains in-frame clones alone and is incomplete. The table lists about 2.1 million clones, about 94% of them singletons. Naive-designated CD8 cells lacked CD45RO, were positively enriched for CCR7, and omitted terminally differentiated effector memory CD45RA+ cells. The germline gives CDR1 SEHNR, CDR2 FQNEAQ (reference sequence). The V end lost 1 base, the J end lost 8 bases, and 29 bases lay between the germline ends. CDR3 length: 19 amino acids. Details on this clone: The target antigen is unknown.

The study's findings and limits: Limited genetic and exposure-history diversity came from having few donors. Generally, naive subsets (rather than memory subsets) showed larger estimated richness.

The sequenced material came from naive CD8+ T cells from PBMCs. The chain joins TRBV7-9 to TRBJ1-1; D ambiguous. The origin of this receptor is a man aged 18 to 29 in good health. Some clones in this sample may be carry-over from other donors' samples. The CDR3 region is CASSLVSPEYGGDTFEAFF. CDR3 bases: TGTGCCAGCAGCTTAGTATCGCCGGAGTATGGCGGAGATACCTTCGAAGCTTTCTTT.